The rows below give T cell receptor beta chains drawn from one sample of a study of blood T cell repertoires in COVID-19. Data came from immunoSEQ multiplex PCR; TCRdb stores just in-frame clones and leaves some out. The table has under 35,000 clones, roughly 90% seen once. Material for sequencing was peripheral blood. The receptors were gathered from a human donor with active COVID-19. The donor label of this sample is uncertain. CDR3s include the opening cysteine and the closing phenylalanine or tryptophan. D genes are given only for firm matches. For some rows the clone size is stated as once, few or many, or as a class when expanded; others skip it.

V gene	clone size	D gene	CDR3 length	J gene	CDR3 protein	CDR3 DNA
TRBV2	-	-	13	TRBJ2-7	CASSGETPYEQYF	TGTGCCAGCAGTGGCGAGACACCCTACGAGCAGTACTTC
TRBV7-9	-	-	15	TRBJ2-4	CASSSRVGGGGIQYF	TGTGCCAGCAGCTCCCGTGTGGGGGGTGGCGGCATTCAGTACTTC
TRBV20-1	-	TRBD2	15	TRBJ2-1	CSASPGTSRSNEQFF	TGCAGTGCTAGTCCCGGGACTAGCCGCAGCAATGAGCAGTTCTTC
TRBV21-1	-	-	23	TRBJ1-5	CASIKVGSREILQGSNLNQPQHF	TGTGCCAGCATTAAGGTGGGGTCAAGGGAGATACTACAGGGTTCAAACCTTAACCAGCCCCAGCATTTT
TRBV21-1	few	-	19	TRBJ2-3	CASSTLTGTFFPVTDTQYF	TGTGCCAGCAGCACCTTGACCGGGACTTTCTTCCCCGTCACAGATACGCAGTATTTT
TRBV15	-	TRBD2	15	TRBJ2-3	CATSRRGGQRDTQYF	TGTGCCACCAGCAGGCGGGGGGGACAGCGGGATACGCAGTATTTT
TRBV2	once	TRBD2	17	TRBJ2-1	CASSVRRGGQSGNEQFF	TGTGCCAGCAGTGTGAGGCGGGGGGGCCAATCGGGTAATGAGCAGTTCTTC
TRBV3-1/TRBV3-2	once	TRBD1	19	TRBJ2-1	CASSQLDRGRGSSYNEQFF	TGTGCCAGCAGCCAACTGGACAGGGGGCGCGGGAGCTCCTACAATGAGCAGTTCTTC
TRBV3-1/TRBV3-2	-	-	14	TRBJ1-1	CASSQVVSGTEAFF	TGTGCCAGCAGCCAAGTTGTTTCGGGCACTGAAGCTTTCTTT
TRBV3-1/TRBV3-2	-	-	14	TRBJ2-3	CASSQGLRKDTQYF	TGTGCCAGCAGCCAAGGCCTACGAAAAGATACGCAGTATTTT
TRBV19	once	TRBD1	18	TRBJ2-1	CASSIRRALGRGYNEQFF	TGTGCCAGTAGTATTCGGCGGGCCCTGGGCAGGGGGTACAATGAGCAGTTCTTC
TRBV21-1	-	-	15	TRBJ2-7	CASSKVRQGAYEQYF	TGTGCCAGCAGCAAAGTACGACAGGGGGCCTACGAGCAGTACTTC
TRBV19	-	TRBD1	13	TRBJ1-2	CASADRANYGYTF	TGTGCCAGTGCGGACAGGGCCAACTATGGCTACACCTTC
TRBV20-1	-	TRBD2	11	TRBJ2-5	CSAGGRGTQYF	TGCAGTGCGGGTGGGAGGGGGACCCAGTACTTC
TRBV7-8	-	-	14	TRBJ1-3	CASSSGDLGNTIYF	TGTGCCAGCAGCTCGGGGGATTTGGGAAACACCATATATTTT
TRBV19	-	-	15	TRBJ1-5	CASSKQGLSNQPQHF	TGTGCCAGTAGTAAACAGGGTCTCAGCAATCAGCCCCAGCATTTT
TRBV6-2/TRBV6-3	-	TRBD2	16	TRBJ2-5	CASSPGGLAGGETQYF	TGTGCCAGCAGCCCAGGGGGACTAGCGGGGGGTGAGACCCAGTACTTC
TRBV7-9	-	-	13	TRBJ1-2	CASSLVSGYGYTF	TGTGCCAGCAGCTTAGTCTCAGGGTATGGCTACACCTTC
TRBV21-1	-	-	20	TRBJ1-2	CASTKARGGLGTGINYGYTF	TGTGCCAGCACCAAGGCCCGTGGGGGACTCGGGACGGGGATTAACTATGGCTACACCTTC
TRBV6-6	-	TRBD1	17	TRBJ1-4	CASSLSGGLYTNEKLFF	TGTGCCAGTAGTCTGTCAGGGGGTCTGTACACTAATGAAAAACTGTTTTTT
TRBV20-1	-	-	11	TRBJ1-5	CSAGEAQPQHF	TGCAGTGCTGGAGAAGCTCAGCCCCAGCATTTT
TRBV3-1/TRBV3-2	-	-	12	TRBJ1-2	CASSRTGKGYTF	TGTGCCAGCAGCCGCACGGGGAAAGGCTACACCTTC
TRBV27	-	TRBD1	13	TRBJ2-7	CASRRTGSYEQYF	TGTGCCAGCAGAAGGACAGGGTCGTACGAGCAGTACTTC
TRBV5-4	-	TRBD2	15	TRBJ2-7	CASKSGDSGGSEQYF	TGTGCCAGCAAGTCGGGGGATAGCGGGGGGTCCGAGCAGTACTTC
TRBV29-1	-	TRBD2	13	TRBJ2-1	CSASGTSKHEQFF	TGCAGCGCATCCGGGACTAGCAAGCATGAGCAGTTCTTC
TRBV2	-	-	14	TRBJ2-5	CASRDGTGQQTQYF	TGTGCCAGCAGGGACGGTACAGGGCAACAGACCCAGTACTTC
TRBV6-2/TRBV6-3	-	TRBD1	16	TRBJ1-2	CASSDRQGVRYRGYTF	TGTGCCAGCAGTGATCGCCAGGGGGTCCGATATAGGGGCTACACCTTC
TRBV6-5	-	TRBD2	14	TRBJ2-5	CASILAGGGETQYF	TGTGCCAGCATTTTAGCGGGGGGAGGAGAGACCCAGTACTTC
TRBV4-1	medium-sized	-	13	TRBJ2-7	CASSQEVSYEQYF	TGCGCCAGCAGCCAAGAAGTGAGCTACGAGCAGTACTTC
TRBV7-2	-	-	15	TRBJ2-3	CASSGGGIMPDTQYF	TGTGCCAGCAGCGGTGGGGGCATAATGCCAGATACGCAGTATTTT
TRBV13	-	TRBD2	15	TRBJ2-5	CASSSRLAVQETQYF	TGTGCCAGCAGCTCCCGACTAGCGGTCCAAGAGACCCAGTACTTC
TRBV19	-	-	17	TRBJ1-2	CASSIRPTGMGFYGYTF	TGTGCCAGTAGTATAAGGCCGACAGGAATGGGCTTCTATGGCTACACCTTC
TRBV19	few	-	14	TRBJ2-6	CASKSGTGANVLTF	TGTGCCAGTAAATCGGGTACTGGGGCCAACGTCCTGACTTTC
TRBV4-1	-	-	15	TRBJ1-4	CASSRGGATNEKLFF	TGCGCCAGCAGCCGAGGGGGTGCAACTAATGAAAAACTGTTTTTT
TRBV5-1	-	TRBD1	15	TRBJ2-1	CASSLGQGAYNEQFF	TGCGCCAGCAGCTTGGGACAGGGGGCCTACAATGAGCAGTTCTTC
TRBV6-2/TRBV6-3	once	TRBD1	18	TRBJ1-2	CTSSSTPPGQGSNYGYTF	TGTACCAGCAGTTCCACACCTCCGGGACAGGGCTCTAACTATGGCTACACCTTC
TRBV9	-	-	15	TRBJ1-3	CASSAGGDSGNTIYF	TGTGCCAGCAGCGCTGGGGGGGACTCTGGAAACACCATATATTTT
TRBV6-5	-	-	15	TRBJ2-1	CASSSQGGSYNEQFF	TGTGCCAGCAGTTCACAGGGGGGGTCCTACAATGAGCAGTTCTTC
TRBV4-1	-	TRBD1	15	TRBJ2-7	CASSPRDRASYEQYF	TGCGCCAGCAGCCCGCGGGACAGGGCCTCCTACGAGCAGTACTTC
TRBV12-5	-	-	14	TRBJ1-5	CASGPGQNYQPQHF	TGTGCTAGTGGGCCCGGACAGAACTATCAGCCCCAGCATTTT